This T cell receptor beta chain comes out of a study of identical twins (dated by TCRdb to the mid-2010s). About the full investigation: To test whether fetal clonotypes persist, the study used deep sequencing on TCR alpha and beta repertoires from monozygotic twins, unrelated adults of various ages, and cord blood. To rule out contamination, replicate twin experiments were performed at different times with different library preparation protocols. The research as a whole found: A weaker excess of twin sharing was found in beta out-of-frame sequences because the signal-to-noise ratio was lowered by fewer shared sequences. In monozygotic twins, out-of-frame TCR alpha sharing was systematically underestimated by recombination models, although the models agreed with sharing between unrelated individuals. Compared with coincidental sharing between unrelated individuals, an excess of low generation-probability sequences was observed among out-of-frame TCR alpha sequences shared between twins. Zero-insertion analyses could be partly confounded by invariant T cells such as MAIT and iNKT, though diverse VJ usage argued against such confounding for most clonotypes. Because the same donors could not be followed over many years, the conclusions relied on cross-sectional statistical analysis. Abundant cord blood beta clonotypes carried fewer insertions; young adult naive repertoires showed a weaker similar trend, while memory repertoires showed none.

All donors were healthy Caucasians. Three pairs of female monozygotic twins, all aged roughly 18 to 29 years, were included in the twin cohort. CD4+ and CD8+ T cell populations were isolated with positive isolation kits from Invitrogen. The library was produced with 5' RACE. TCRdb lists the instrument as Illumina HiSeq 2000. A universal primer binding site was added through template switching, and the final cDNA carried a unique molecular identifier so that TCR cDNA molecules could be counted accurately. Specific primers in the conserved constant-segment region were used to synthesize first-strand cDNA for the TCR alpha and beta chains. To control for contamination, every cDNA library was double barcoded, receiving both a SMART-Mk sample barcode and Illumina barcodes. TruSeq adapter sequences and Illumina sample barcodes were added in two successive PCR steps. Sequencing of the TCR alpha and beta cDNA libraries was done on the Illumina HiSeq platform using custom primers. The authors processed their data as follows. MiGEC processed the raw reads to extract unique molecular identifiers, while MiXCR was used to determine the CDR3 positions. For each individual, recombination models were inferred using an EM algorithm with the repgenHMM and IGoR tools. The tcR package in R was used for shared clonotype analysis, with sharing normalized by the product of cloneset sizes. To study raw recombination free of thymic and clonal selection effects, out-of-frame nonproductive sequences were analyzed. Through fastp at Q25 and MiXCR, TCRdb rebuilt clones from the public reads, retaining in-frame beta chains. Every distinct CDR3 protein forms one entry, paired with its most common genes and DNA. The V and J calls were not made by the authors but by TCRdb's processing. In this sample the table shows more than 400,000 distinct CDR3 sequences, roughly 15% of which occur a single time. Of the sample, more than 0.4% is held by the ten largest clones.

This clonotype was observed a few times. Its binding antigen is unknown. No base-level quality is on record; no much larger clone is a single base apart. Trimming costs V 4 bases and J 0 bases, and their ends lie 9 bases apart. The CDR3 contains 14 residues, cysteine and phenylalanine counted. Of the read, only the CDR3 DNA is kept; its 42 bases are in frame from base 1. CDR1 and CDR2 are drawn from the germline V gene: SGHRS, YFSETQ. These data were also filed under a second study, of yellow fever vaccine responses in identical twins. In that second paper, the authors write: According to the authors, in identical twins the way T cells responded to vaccination appeared partly convergent and partly personalized. The study precisely tracked vaccine-responding T cell clones in identical twins.

Sequenced material: CD4+ T cells sorted from blood. This chain joins TRBV5-1 to TRBJ2-3; the D gene assignment is ambiguous. The clonotype was recovered from a woman aged 18-35 years in good health. The CDR3 has the sequence CASSVQLSTDTQYF. In nucleotide form, the sequence is TGCGCCAGCAGCGTTCAATTAAGCACAGATACGCAGTATTTT.